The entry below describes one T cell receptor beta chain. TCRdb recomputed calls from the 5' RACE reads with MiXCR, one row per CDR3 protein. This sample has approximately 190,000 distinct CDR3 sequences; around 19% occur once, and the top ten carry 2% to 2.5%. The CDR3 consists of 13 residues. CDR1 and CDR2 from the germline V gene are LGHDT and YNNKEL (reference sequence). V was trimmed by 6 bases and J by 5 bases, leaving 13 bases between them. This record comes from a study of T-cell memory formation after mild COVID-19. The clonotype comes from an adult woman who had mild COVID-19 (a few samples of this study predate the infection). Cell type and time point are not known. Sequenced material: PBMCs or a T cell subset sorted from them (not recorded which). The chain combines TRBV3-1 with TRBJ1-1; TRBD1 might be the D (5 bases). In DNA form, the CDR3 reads TGTGCCAGCAGACGGGATCAGGGAACTGAAGCTTTCTTT. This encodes CASRRDQGTEAFF.